The clone carrying this T cell receptor beta chain was observed a handful of times. The target antigen is unknown. The data stem from a study of cytomegalovirus exposure and HLA in healthy donors. Notes on the study in general: Presence/absence analysis assumed near-uniform sequencing depth across donors. According to the study, roughly 160 TCR beta chains were cytomegalovirus-associated. TCR beta V- and J-gene trimming was later associated with a missense DCLRE1C variant.

Germline V CDR1 and CDR2: MNHNS, SASEGT. This CDR3 region has 13 residues. Unmatched junction bases numbered 7, after V lost 7 bases and J lost 12 bases. Every donor was a healthy person donating bone marrow. The study ran its PCR with 60 Vbeta and 13 Jbeta primers. This table comes from immunoSEQ multiplex PCR, and its TCRdb copy is limited to in-frame clones, with some not included. The sample records 95,000 to 100,000 clones, about 80% being singletons. The sequence was obtained from a man aged 35-49 years in good health and CMV-seronegative. This rearrangement joins TRBV6-1 to TRBJ1-6; 9 positions match TRBD1. Specimen: PBMCs. The chain's CDR3 is CASNPGQGKPLHF. The CDR3 bases are TGTGCCAGCAACCCGGGACAGGGTAAACCCCTCCACTTT.